This TCR beta chain was retrieved from a study of shared clonotypes between healthy human individuals. Study-wide results and caveats: As a rule, naive subsets had a larger estimated richness than memory subsets.

The assay used deep level. The authors' processing: Filtering was not the same, since immunoSEQ gave junction-only sequences without quality scores. Assay used: immunoSEQ multiplex PCR; TCRdb lists only in-frame clones, some missing. From that table come the V and J calls and clone size; the DNA was used to work out D and trimming. The table lists about 1,500,000 clones, over 95% of them singletons, with roughly 1.2% in the top ten. All donors were Caucasian adults living in Nashville, Tennessee. As regards this clone: Its antigen is unknown.

Germline assignment: CDR1 SGHRS and CDR2 YFSETQ. The CDR3 totals 18 residues. Trimming pared 0 bases from V and 0 bases from J, leaving 16 bases between. The source material was naive CD4+ T cells sorted from blood. This sample's subset: CD45RA+ positively selected. This rearrangement joins TRBV5-1 to TRBJ2-1, with TRBD2 as a possible D gene (5 bases). This sequence originates from a man aged 25 to 45 in good health. Written as DNA, the CDR3 is TGCGCCAGCAGCTTGGGCCTCTTAGCGAGAAACTCCTACAATGAGCAGTTCTTC. Protein product: CASSLGLLARNSYNEQFF. The full variable domain, completed using reference TRBV5-1 and TRBJ2-1, is KAGVTQTPRYLIKTRGQQVTLSCSPISGHRSVSWYQQTPGQGLQFLFEYFSETQRNKGNFPGRFSGRQFSNSRSEMNVSTLELGDSALYLCASSLGLLARNSYNEQFFGPGTRLTVL.